What follows are 25 T cell receptor beta chains derived from one specimen sequenced in a study of cytomegalovirus exposure and HLA in healthy donors. Primers: 60 Vbeta forward and 13 Jbeta reverse. Clones were read by immunoSEQ multiplex PCR, and TCRdb kept only the in-frame ones, dropping some. The data contain approximately 99,000 clones, 79% of them seen just once; the ten biggest clones take up approximately 3.4%. The sequenced material came from PBMCs. These receptors all stem from a male donor in good health and CMV-seropositive.

V and J are TRBV9 and TRBJ2-5; D is possibly TRBD1 (6 bases). Trimming took off 0 bases at V and 4 bases at J, with 16 bases between the two ends. This CDR3 spans 16 amino acids. CDR1 and CDR2 (germline): SGDLS, YYNGEE. The CDR3, as DNA: TGTGCCAGCAGCGTAGGTGGCAGGGGCTCAGGAGAGACCCAGTACTTC. Protein sequence: CASSVGGRGSGETQYF.

The genes are TRBV7-9 and TRBJ2-1; D is possibly TRBD1 (6 bases). Looked up from germline, CDR1 is SEHNR and CDR2 is FQNEAQ (reference sequence). The CDR3 totals 16 residues. V was trimmed by 5 bases and J by 5 bases, leaving 19 bases between them. The CDR3 DNA is TGTGCCAGCAGCGCCTCCAGGGACAACCCCCACAATGAGCAGTTCTTC. Translation gives CASSASRDNPHNEQFF.

The V gene is TRBV30, the J gene TRBJ1-3, with D uncertain. This CDR3 is built from 16 residues. Germline V CDR1 and CDR2: GTSNPN, SVGIG (reference sequence). Trimming left V 0 bases short and J 0 bases short, with 12 bases between. The CDR3 region is CAWSVGGVSSGNTIYF. Here the CDR3 DNA reads TGTGCCTGGAGTGTAGGAGGAGTTTCCTCTGGAAACACCATATATTTT.

This chain connects TRBV5-6 to TRBJ1-6, with 8 bases that match TRBD1. Per germline, CDR1 SGHDT and CDR2 YYEEEE. Germline trimming cut 0 bases from V and 8 bases from J; bases unmatched to any gene: 1. The CDR3 covers 14 residues. The CDR3 protein is CASSLGTGYSPLHF. For the CDR3, the DNA is TGTGCCAGCAGCTTGGGGACAGGGTATTCACCCCTCCACTTT.

This clone showed up just a few times. The rearrangement links TRBV6-6 to TRBJ2-1, with D perhaps matching TRBD2 (6 bases). This CDR3 comprises 14 residues. Trimming took off 0 bases at V and 3 bases at J, with 6 bases between the two ends. Looked up from germline, CDR1 is MNHNY and CDR2 is SVGAGI (reference sequence). The CDR3 DNA reads TGTGCCAGCAGTTACTCGACTAGCTACAATGAGCAGTTCTTC. It yields the protein CASSYSTSYNEQFF.

The chain carries TRBV5-8 and TRBJ1-2; D is ambiguous. V was pared by 0 bases and J by 2 bases, with 14 bases between. The CDR3 sequence is 16 residues long. Germline loops: CDR1 SGHTS, CDR2 YDEGEE. CDR3 loop: CASSLAHPHLNYGYTF. The CDR3 DNA sequence: TGTGCCAGCAGCTTGGCACACCCACACCTCAACTATGGCTACACCTTC.

V gene TRBV27 combines with J gene TRBJ1-5; D gene uncertain. The CDR3 contains 16 residues. CDR1 is MNHEY and CDR2 is SMNVEV in the germline V gene (reference sequence). Trimming pared 5 bases from V and 2 bases from J, leaving 16 bases between. The CDR3 region has the DNA TGTGCCAGCAGTCCCCGATATGTGGCAGGCAATCAGCCCCAGCATTTT. Protein sequence: CASSPRYVAGNQPQHF.

This clone was recorded once. This sequence joins TRBV6-4 and TRBJ2-1; D is unresolved. V lost 0 bases and J 0 bases, leaving 9 bases between the germline ends. This CDR3 has 16 amino acids. From germline, CDR1 is MRHNA and CDR2 SNTAGT. CDR3: CASSDSGSSSYNEQFF. CDR3 DNA sequence: TGTGCCAGCAGTGACTCAGGATCTAGCTCCTACAATGAGCAGTTCTTC.

CDR3 residues: CAWSVRNSPLHF. DNA of the CDR3: TGTGCCTGGAGTGTACGGAATTCACCCCTCCACTTT. The chain combines TRBV30 with TRBJ1-6, with unresolved D. Trimming took off 0 bases at V and 7 bases at J, with 4 bases between the two ends. The CDR3 runs to 12 residues. Per the germline V gene, CDR1 is GTSNPN and CDR2 is SVGIG (reference sequence).

J is TRBJ2-7 and V is TRBV5-6; no definite D call. The CDR3 has 14 amino acids. The germline V and J ends were trimmed by 0 bases and 0 bases, with 7 bases remaining between them. Germline V CDR1 and CDR2: SGHDT, YYEEEE. Here the CDR3 DNA reads TGTGCCAGCAGCTTGGTTGGCACCTCCTACGAGCAGTACTTC. Protein product: CASSLVGTSYEQYF.

The CDR3 DNA reads TGTGCCAGCAGTTTTTATCCGGACAGTCAAGAGACCCAGTACTTC. Translated, it gives CASSFYPDSQETQYF. The gene calls are TRBV9 and TRBJ2-5, with a possible D match to TRBD1 (6 bases). Germline V lookup: CDR1 SGDLS, CDR2 YYNGEE. Trimming pared 5 bases from V and 2 bases from J, leaving 16 bases between. The CDR3 contains 15 residues.

The V and J genes are TRBV4-1 and TRBJ1-4, with a tentative D call TRBD1 (5 bases). CDR1 is MGHRA and CDR2 is YSYEKL in the germline V gene. The CDR3 consists of 13 residues. V was cut by 4 bases and J by 5 bases, with 8 bases left in between. CDR3 DNA sequence: TGCGCCAGCAGCCTCGGGGGGAATGAAAAACTGTTTTTT. It translates to CASSLGGNEKLFF.

The V call is TRBV7-2, the J call TRBJ2-5; 7 bases are shared with TRBD1. Germline CDR1 SGHTA, CDR2 FQGNSA. Trimming at V came to 1 base and at J to 5 bases, leaving 7 bases not matched to a gene. The CDR3 extends over 15 amino acids. CDR3 nucleotide sequence: TGTGCCAGCAGCTTAGAGGTGACAGGGTGGGAGACCCAGTACTTC. Residues: CASSLEVTGWETQYF.

The chain is built from TRBV19 and TRBJ2-7; TRBD2 is a possible D gene (7 bases). This CDR3 contains 16 residues. Looked up from germline, CDR1 is LNHDA and CDR2 is SQIVND (reference sequence). Between the trimmed V and J ends, which lost 0 bases and 6 bases, there was a span of 18 bases. CDR3 residues: CASSIDGGRKVSEQYF. CDR3 DNA sequence: TGTGCCAGTAGTATAGACGGGGGGCGGAAGGTGAGCGAGCAGTACTTC.

The chain is built from TRBV7-8 and TRBJ2-7; the match to TRBD1 covers 9 bases. The V gene's germline CDR1 is SGHVS and CDR2 FQNEAQ. V shed 5 bases and J 5 bases; nucleotides not matched to a gene: 7. The CDR3 loop spans 14 amino acids. CDR3 DNA sequence: TGTGCCAGCAGCGCACAGGGGGCGCGGAACGAGCAGTACTTC. This translates into CASSAQGARNEQYF.

The V gene is TRBV12-5, the J gene TRBJ2-3, with TRBD2 matching 10 bases. The CDR3 runs to 16 residues. Germline V lookup: CDR1 LGHNT, CDR2 FRNRAP. V trimming: 4 bases; J trimming: 3 bases; junction bases outside the gene matches: 7. CDR3 amino acids: CASGSQRGGLTDTQYF. As DNA, the CDR3 is TGTGCTAGTGGTTCTCAGCGGGGGGGCCTAACAGATACGCAGTATTTT.

The chain links TRBV2 to TRBJ2-2, with D tentatively TRBD1 (5 bases). Germline assignment: CDR1 SNHLY and CDR2 FYNNEI. The ends were cut back, 0 bases at V and 6 bases at J, with 17 bases in the middle. The CDR3 totals 17 residues. Here the CDR3 reads CASSEAILAGSAGELFF. The CDR3 nucleotides read TGTGCCAGCAGTGAAGCGATTTTGGCAGGGTCGGCCGGGGAGCTGTTTTTT.

The V gene is TRBV5-1, the J gene TRBJ2-2; 10 nucleotides align to TRBD1. The CDR3 is made up of 15 amino acids. Germline CDR1 is SGHRS and CDR2 is YFSETQ. V was pared by 4 bases and J by 5 bases, with 5 bases of the junction left unmatched. CDR3 sequence (DNA): TGCGCCAGCAGCCCCCGGGACAGGGGAACCGGGGAGCTGTTTTTT. Translating gives CASSPRDRGTGELFF.

The V and J genes are TRBV9 and TRBJ2-1, with a possible D match to TRBD2 (5 bases). Germline CDR1 and CDR2: SGDLS and YYNGEE. Trimming removed 0 bases from V and 10 bases from J, with 17 bases in between. This CDR3 comprises 15 residues. The CDR3 region is CASSVEPSHQGEQFF. The DNA of the CDR3 is TGTGCCAGCAGCGTAGAGCCTAGCCACCAAGGGGAGCAGTTCTTC.

The rearrangement uses TRBV5-1 and TRBJ2-2; TRBD2 agrees at 11 bases. V was clipped by 0 bases and J by 5 bases; unmatched bases: 12. Germline CDR1 reads SGHRS; CDR2 reads YFSETQ. This CDR3 has 19 amino acids. The CDR3, as DNA: TGCGCCAGCAGCTTGGTACCGTTAGCGGGGGGGCCGGAAACCGGGGAGCTGTTTTTT. This sequence encodes CASSLVPLAGGPETGELFF.

The V call is TRBV30, the J call TRBJ2-5, with TRBD2 matching 8 bases. Germline assignment: CDR1 GTSNPN and CDR2 SVGIG (reference sequence). This CDR3 region has 15 residues. V lost 0 bases to trimming and J lost 5 bases; unmatched junction nucleotides: 8. The CDR3 region is CAWSVSGGRFETQYF. The CDR3, as DNA: TGTGCCTGGAGTGTATCGGGGGGGCGATTCGAGACCCAGTACTTC.

The rearrangement links TRBV27 to TRBJ1-3; 7 nucleotides line up with TRBD1. Unmatched junction bases numbered 4, after V lost 5 bases and J lost 0 bases. This CDR3 contains 15 residues. Germline CDR1 reads MNHEY; CDR2 reads SMNVEV (reference sequence). DNA for the CDR3: TGTGCCAGCAGTGGCGGGACAGTCTCTGGAAACACCATATATTTT. It encodes CASSGGTVSGNTIYF.

The table lists this clone with a few counts. The chain has TRBV4-3 and TRBJ2-7; D may be TRBD2 (5 bases). Per the germline V gene, CDR1 is LGHNA and CDR2 is YSLEER. V lost 0 bases and J 2 bases, leaving 14 bases between the germline ends. The CDR3 has 16 amino acids. The CDR3 bases are TGCGCCAGCAGCCAAGATCGAGGAGGTGAACCCTACGAGCAGTACTTC. Translation: CASSQDRGGEPYEQYF.

V is TRBV9 and J is TRBJ2-7; 8 nucleotides match TRBD2. The J segment lost 7 bases and the V segment lost 4 bases, leaving 10 bases of the junction unmatched. CDR3 size: 14 residues. CDR1 SGDLS and CDR2 YYNGEE come from the germline V gene. The CDR3 region has the DNA TGTGCCAGCAGCCCCCGGGAGGGCCTAAGAGAGCAGTACTTC. It encodes CASSPREGLREQYF.

V is TRBV4-2 and J is TRBJ1-5; perhaps TRBD1 as D (5 bases). Per germline, CDR1 LGHNA and CDR2 YNFKEQ. V lost 0 bases, J lost 2 bases, and 8 bases lay in between. The CDR3 length is 15 residues. In nucleotides, the CDR3 is TGTGCCAGCAGCCAAGATCAAGGGGGCAATCAGCCCCAGCATTTT. This encodes CASSQDQGGNQPQHF.